The T cell receptor (beta chain) described here comes from a study of chemoradiotherapy in HPV16-positive cancers. Looking at the study overall: Functional T-cell assays on a couple of HPV16-positive patients' cells defined candidate HPV-specific clones and common TCR motifs.

Study-level findings and limits: Functional assays defining HPV-specific T cells used only two HPV16-positive patients. HPV-responsive T-cell expansion during chemoradiotherapy was linked to improved recurrence-free survival in HPV16-positive patients.

The ends were cut back, 4 bases at V and 6 bases at J, with 11 bases in the middle. Germline V gene lookup returns CDR1 SGHNT and CDR2 YYREEE (reference sequence). CDR3 length: 13 amino acids. Method: immunoSEQ multiplex PCR; TCRdb's copy keeps in-frame clones and lacks some. The sample holds some 11,000 clones, less than 80% seen once. With regard to this clone: What it recognizes is unknown.

The receptor comes from a human donor with HPV-associated anogenital cancer. The chain has TRBV5-4 and TRBJ1-5; weak D call: TRBD1 (6 bases). Sampling was conducted from a patient who underwent chemoradiotherapy. The CDR3 reads CASSAGEAQPQHF. The CDR3 DNA is TGTGCCAGCAGCGCAGGGGAGGCTCAGCCCCAGCATTTT.